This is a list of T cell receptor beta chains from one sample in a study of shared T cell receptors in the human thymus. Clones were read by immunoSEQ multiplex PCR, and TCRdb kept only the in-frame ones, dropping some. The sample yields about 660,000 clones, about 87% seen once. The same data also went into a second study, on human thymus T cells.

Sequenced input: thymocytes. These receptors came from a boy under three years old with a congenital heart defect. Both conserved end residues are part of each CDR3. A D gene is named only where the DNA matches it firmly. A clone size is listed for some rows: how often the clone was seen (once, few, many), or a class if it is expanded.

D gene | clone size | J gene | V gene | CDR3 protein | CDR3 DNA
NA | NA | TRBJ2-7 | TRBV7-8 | CASSQNPGAYEQYF | TGTGCCAGCAGCCAGAACCCGGGGGCCTACGAGCAGTACTTC
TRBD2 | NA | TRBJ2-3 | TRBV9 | CASSGTSGSDTQYF | TGTGCCAGCAGCGGGACTAGCGGGAGTGATACGCAGTATTTT
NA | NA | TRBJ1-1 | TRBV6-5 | CASSRRGTEAFF | TGTGCCAGCAGTAGAAGGGGAACTGAAGCTTTCTTT
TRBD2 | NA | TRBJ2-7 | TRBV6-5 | CASSLAGEIYEQYF | TGTGCCAGCAGTTTAGCGGGGGAAATCTACGAGCAGTACTTC
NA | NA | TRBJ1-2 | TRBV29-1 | CSVEARTDNYGYTF | TGCAGCGTCGAAGCACGGACAGACAACTATGGCTACACCTTC
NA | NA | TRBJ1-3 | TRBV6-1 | CASRGEAPENTIYF | TGTGCCAGCAGGGGGGAGGCCCCAGAGAACACCATATATTTT
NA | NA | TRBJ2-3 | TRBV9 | CASSVAGTGGTDTQYF | TGTGCCAGCAGCGTAGCTGGAACAGGAGGCACAGATACGCAGTATTTT
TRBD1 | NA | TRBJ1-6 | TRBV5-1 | CASSLSVSRDRSSYNSPLHF | TGCGCCAGCAGCTTGAGTGTGTCACGGGACAGGAGCTCCTATAATTCACCCCTCCACTTT
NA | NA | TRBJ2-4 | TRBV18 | CASSTGAEWGDIQYF | TGTGCCAGCTCAACAGGCGCGGAGTGGGGGGACATTCAGTACTTC
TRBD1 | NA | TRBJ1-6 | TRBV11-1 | CASSDRGNSPLHF | TGTGCCAGCAGCGACAGGGGTAATTCACCCCTCCACTTT
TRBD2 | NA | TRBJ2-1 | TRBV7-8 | CASSLAATSGSPNGNEQFF | TGTGCCAGCAGCTTAGCGGCCACTAGCGGGAGCCCCAACGGCAATGAGCAGTTCTTC
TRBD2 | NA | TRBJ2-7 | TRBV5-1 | CASSLERGRAIYEQYF | TGCGCCAGCAGCTTGGAACGCGGGAGGGCGATTTACGAGCAGTACTTC
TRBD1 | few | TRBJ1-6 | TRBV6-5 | CASSRDRNNSPLHF | TGTGCCAGCAGCCGGGACAGGAATAATTCACCCCTCCACTTT
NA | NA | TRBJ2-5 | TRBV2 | CASSERQDQETQYF | TGTGCCAGCAGTGAACGGCAGGACCAAGAGACCCAGTACTTC
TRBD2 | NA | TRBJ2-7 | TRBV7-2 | CASSLILAGVRYEQYF | TGTGCCAGCAGCCTGATACTAGCGGGAGTGCGATACGAGCAGTACTTC
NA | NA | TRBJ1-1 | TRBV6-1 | CASSGGTRRSAFF | TGTGCCAGCAGTGGCGGGACGCGCAGGTCGGCTTTCTTT
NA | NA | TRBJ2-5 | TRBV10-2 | CASSESSRETQYF | TGCGCCAGCAGTGAGTCGAGTAGAGAGACCCAGTACTTC
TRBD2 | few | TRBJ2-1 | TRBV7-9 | CASSPAGTSGTSYNEQFF | TGTGCCAGCAGCCCCGCCGGGACTAGCGGTACCTCCTACAATGAGCAGTTCTTC
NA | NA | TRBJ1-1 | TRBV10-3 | CAISVWNQAEAFF | TGTGCCATCAGTGTGTGGAATCAAGCGGAAGCTTTCTTT
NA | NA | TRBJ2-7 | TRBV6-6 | CASSYSIGESHEQYF | TGTGCCAGCAGTTACTCGATCGGAGAGTCGCACGAGCAGTACTTC
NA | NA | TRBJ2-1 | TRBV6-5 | CASSSRVPRLQFF | TGTGCCAGCAGTTCCCGGGTCCCCAGACTGCAGTTCTTC
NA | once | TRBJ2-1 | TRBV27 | CASSSKRWAYNEQFF | TGTGCCAGCAGTTCTAAGAGATGGGCTTACAATGAGCAGTTCTTC
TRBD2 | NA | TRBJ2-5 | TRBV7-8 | CASTGGGETQYF | TGTGCCAGCACCGGGGGAGGGGAGACCCAGTACTTC
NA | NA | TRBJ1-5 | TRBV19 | CASSLGDRDNSNQPQHF | TGTGCCAGTAGTCTTGGAGACCGGGACAATAGCAATCAGCCCCAGCATTTT
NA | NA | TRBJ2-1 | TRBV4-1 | CASSQVLETGASYNEQFF | TGCGCCAGCAGCCAAGTTCTCGAGACAGGTGCTTCCTACAATGAGCAGTTCTTC
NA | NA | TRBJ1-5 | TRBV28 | CASRRGQSNQPQHF | TGTGCCAGCAGACGGGGTCAGTCGAATCAGCCCCAGCATTTT
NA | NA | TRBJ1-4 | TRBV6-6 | CASTNTGNTNEKLFF | TGTGCCAGCACCAACACAGGGAACACTAATGAAAAACTGTTTTTT
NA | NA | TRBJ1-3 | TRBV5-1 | CATTDDSGNTIYF | TGCGCCACCACAGACGACTCTGGAAACACCATATATTTT
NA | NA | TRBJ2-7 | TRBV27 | CASSTPPPGDGSYEQYF | TGTGCCAGCAGCACACCGCCCCCGGGTGACGGGTCCTACGAGCAGTACTTC
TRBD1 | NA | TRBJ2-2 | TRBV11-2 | CASSSGRGRFF | TGTGCCAGCAGCTCAGGCAGGGGGCGGTTTTTT
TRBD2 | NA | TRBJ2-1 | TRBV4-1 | CASSQDHTRGGNEQFF | TGCGCCAGCAGCCAAGATCACACACGGGGAGGGAATGAGCAGTTCTTC
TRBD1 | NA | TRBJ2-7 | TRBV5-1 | CASSLARDRHYQQYF | TGCGCCAGCAGCTTGGCACGGGACAGACACTACCAGCAGTACTTC
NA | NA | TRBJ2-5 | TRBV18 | CASSPTLADETQYF | TGTGCCAGCTCACCAACCCTAGCCGATGAGACCCAGTACTTC
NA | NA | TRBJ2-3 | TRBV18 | CASSAADTQYF | TGTGCCAGCTCAGCGGCAGATACGCAGTATTTT
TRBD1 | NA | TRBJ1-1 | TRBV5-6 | CASSTRQGLNTEAFF | TGTGCCAGCAGCACCAGACAGGGATTGAACACTGAAGCTTTCTTT
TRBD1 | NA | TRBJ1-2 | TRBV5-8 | CASSFRERQGAFGYTF | TGTGCCAGCAGCTTTAGAGAGAGACAGGGGGCATTTGGCTACACCTTC
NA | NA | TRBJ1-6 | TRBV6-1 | CASSESGVESPLHF | TGTGCCAGCAGTGAATCGGGGGTCGAGTCACCCCTCCACTTT
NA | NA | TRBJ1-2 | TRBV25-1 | CASSDHQGFYGYTF | TGTGCCAGCAGTGATCATCAGGGGTTCTATGGCTACACCTTC
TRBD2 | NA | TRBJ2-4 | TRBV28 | CASGSGALKNIQYF | TGTGCCAGCGGTAGCGGGGCCCTAAAAAACATTCAGTACTTC
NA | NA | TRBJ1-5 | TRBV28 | CASSSNTLNRVQPQHF | TGTGCCAGCAGTTCTAATACACTAAACAGGGTCCAGCCCCAGCATTTT
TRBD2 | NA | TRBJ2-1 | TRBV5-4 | CASSPPNRTSDVGGQFF | TGTGCCAGCAGCCCCCCAAATAGGACTAGTGATGTCGGGGGTCAGTTCTTC
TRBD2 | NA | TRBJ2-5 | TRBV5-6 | CASTDSQGLAGETQYF | TGTGCCAGCACCGACTCCCAGGGGCTAGCGGGGGAGACCCAGTACTTC
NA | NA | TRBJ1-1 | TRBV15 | CATSRQEEGSEAFF | TGTGCCACCAGCAGACAGGAAGAAGGGAGTGAAGCTTTCTTT
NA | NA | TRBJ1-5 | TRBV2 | CASSVAGDSQPQHF | TGTGCCAGCAGTGTAGCAGGGGATAGCCAGCCCCAGCATTTT
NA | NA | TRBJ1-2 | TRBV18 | CASSPGRGRDYGYTF | TGTGCCAGCTCACCAGGGAGGGGCAGGGACTATGGCTACACCTTC